The clone carrying this T cell receptor beta chain was seen a single time. What it binds is unknown. Per the germline V gene, CDR1 is MDHEN and CDR2 is SYDVKM. The CDR3 has 14 amino acids. V was clipped by 6 bases and J by 3 bases; unmatched bases: 6. The sample originates from a study of PD-1 blockade in classical Hodgkin lymphoma. Study-wide findings and caveats: Any patient who commenced nivolumab under 1 year after ASCT was excluded. Newly diagnosed patients reportedly trailed healthy donors in baseline TCR diversity.

The repertoire was sequenced with immunoSEQ multiplex PCR; TCRdb's copy has only in-frame clones and lacks some. The table records 30,000 to 35,000 clones, roughly 80% of them present only once. Each patient's relapse followed autologous stem cell transplantation, and brentuximab vedotin exposure varied. Sample: peripheral blood mononuclear cells (PBMCs), taken at baseline. The gene calls are TRBV28 and TRBJ2-7, with TRBD1 matching 9 bases. This receptor was identified in a human donor with classical Hodgkin lymphoma. CDR3 nucleotides: TGTGCCAGCAGGTCCGGGACAGGGCTCTACGAGCAGTACTTC. Translating gives CASRSGTGLYEQYF.